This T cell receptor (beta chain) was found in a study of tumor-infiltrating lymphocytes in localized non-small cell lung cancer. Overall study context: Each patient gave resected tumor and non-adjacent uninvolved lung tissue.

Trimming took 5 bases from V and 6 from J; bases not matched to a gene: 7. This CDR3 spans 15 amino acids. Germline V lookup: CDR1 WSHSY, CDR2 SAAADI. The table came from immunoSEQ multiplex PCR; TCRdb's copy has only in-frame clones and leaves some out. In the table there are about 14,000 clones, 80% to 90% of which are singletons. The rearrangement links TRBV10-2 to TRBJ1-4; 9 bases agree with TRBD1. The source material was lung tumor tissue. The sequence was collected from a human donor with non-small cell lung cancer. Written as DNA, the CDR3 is TGCGCCAGCAGTACCGGGACAGGGTATCATGAAAAACTGTTTTTT. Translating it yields CASSTGTGYHEKLFF.